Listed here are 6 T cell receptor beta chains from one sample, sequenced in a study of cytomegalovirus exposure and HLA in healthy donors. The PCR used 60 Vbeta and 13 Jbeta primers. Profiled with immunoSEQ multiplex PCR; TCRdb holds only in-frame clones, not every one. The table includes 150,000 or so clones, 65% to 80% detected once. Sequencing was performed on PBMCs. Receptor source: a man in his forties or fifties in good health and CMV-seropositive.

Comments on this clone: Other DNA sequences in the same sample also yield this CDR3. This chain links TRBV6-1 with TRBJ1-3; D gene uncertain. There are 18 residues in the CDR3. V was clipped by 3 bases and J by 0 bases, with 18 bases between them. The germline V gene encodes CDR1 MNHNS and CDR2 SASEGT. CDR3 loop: CASSERGGLLSSGNTIYF. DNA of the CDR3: TGTGCCAGCAGTGAGCGGGGAGGGTTACTCTCCTCTGGAAACACCATATATTTT.

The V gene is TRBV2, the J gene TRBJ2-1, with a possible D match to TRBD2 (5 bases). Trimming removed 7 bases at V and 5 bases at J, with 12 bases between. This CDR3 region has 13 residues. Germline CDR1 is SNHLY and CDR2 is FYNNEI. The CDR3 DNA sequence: TGTGCCAGCACGGGCCTAGCCGACAATGAGCAGTTCTTC. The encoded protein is CASTGLADNEQFF.

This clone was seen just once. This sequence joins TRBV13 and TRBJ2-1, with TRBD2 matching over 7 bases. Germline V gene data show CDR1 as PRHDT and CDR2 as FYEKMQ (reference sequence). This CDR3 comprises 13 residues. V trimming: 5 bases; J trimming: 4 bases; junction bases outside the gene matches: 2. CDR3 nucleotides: TGTGCCAGCAGCCCCGGGGGGTACAATGAGCAGTTCTTC. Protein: CASSPGGYNEQFF.

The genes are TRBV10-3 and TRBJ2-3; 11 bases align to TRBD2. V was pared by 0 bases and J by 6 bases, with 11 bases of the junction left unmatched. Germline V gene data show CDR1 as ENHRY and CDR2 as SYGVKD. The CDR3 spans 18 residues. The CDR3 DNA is TGTGCCATCAGTGAGTCCACTGGGCTAGCGGGAGGAGGGGATACGCAGTATTTT. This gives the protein CAISESTGLAGGGDTQYF.

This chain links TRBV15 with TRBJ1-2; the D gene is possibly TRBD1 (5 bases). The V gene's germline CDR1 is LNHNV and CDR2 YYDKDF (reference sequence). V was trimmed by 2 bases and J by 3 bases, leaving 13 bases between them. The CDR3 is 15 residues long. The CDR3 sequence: CATSRFGRDDYGYTF. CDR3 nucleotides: TGTGCCACCAGCAGATTTGGGCGGGACGACTATGGCTACACCTTC.

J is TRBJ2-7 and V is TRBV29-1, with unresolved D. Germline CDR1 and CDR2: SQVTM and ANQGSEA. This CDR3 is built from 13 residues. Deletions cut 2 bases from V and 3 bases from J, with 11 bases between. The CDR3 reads CSVELGPGYEQYF. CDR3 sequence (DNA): TGCAGCGTTGAATTGGGTCCGGGCTACGAGCAGTACTTC.